This paragraph covers one TCR beta chain sequence. Some clones are missing from TCRdb's copy, which holds only in-frame ones; the method was immunoSEQ multiplex PCR. The sample holds 75,000 to 95,000 clones, 85% to 95% seen once. This specimen comes from a study of blood T cell repertoires in COVID-19. Study-level information: Nucleic acid was either cDNA or gDNA, and it came from T cells, B-cell-depleted T cells, or PBMCs.

The V gene's germline CDR1 is SGHDT and CDR2 YYEEEE. This CDR3 has 15 amino acids. Trimming removed 4 bases from V and 4 bases from J; junction bases left unmatched: 3. The rearrangement joins TRBV5-6 to TRBJ2-1; 12 bases line up with TRBD2. The sample comprised peripheral blood. The source of this sequence is a man in his sixties with acute or convalescent COVID-19. CDR3 DNA: TGTGCCAGCAGCCCGACTAGCGGGAGATACAATGAGCAGTTCTTC. Translation: CASSPTSGRYNEQFF.